This TCR beta chain derives from a study of cytomegalovirus exposure and HLA in healthy donors. General study results and limits: Cytomegalovirus association was listed for 164 TCR beta chains.

This table comes from immunoSEQ multiplex PCR, and its TCRdb copy is limited to in-frame clones, with some not included. The table includes about 200,000 clones, around 87% detected once. Trimming at V came to 8 bases and at J to 2 bases, leaving 9 bases not matched to a gene. CDR1 SNHLY and CDR2 FYNNEI come from the germline V gene. The CDR3 spans 14 residues. For this clone: Its specificity is not known.

The TCR was taken from a woman aged 18-29 years in good health and CMV-seropositive. The chain joins TRBV2 to TRBJ2-7; TRBD2 matches at 7 bases. The source material was PBMCs. The CDR3 loop reads CASQIGRRTYEQYF. The CDR3 nucleotides read TGTGCCAGCCAAATCGGGAGGAGGACCTACGAGCAGTACTTC.